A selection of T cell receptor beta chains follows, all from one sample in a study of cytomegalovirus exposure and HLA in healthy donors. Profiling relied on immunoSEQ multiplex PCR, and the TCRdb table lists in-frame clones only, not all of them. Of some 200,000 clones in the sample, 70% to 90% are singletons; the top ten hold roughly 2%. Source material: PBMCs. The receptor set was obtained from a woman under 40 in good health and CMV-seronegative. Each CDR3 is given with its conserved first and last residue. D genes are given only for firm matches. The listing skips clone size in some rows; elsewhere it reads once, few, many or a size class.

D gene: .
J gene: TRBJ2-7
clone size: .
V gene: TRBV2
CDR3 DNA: TGTGCCAGCAGCGTCCTCTCCTACGAGCAGTACTTC
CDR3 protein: CASSVLSYEQYF

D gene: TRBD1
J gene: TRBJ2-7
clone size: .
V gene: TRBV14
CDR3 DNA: TGTGCCAGCAGCCAAGTCAGGGACAGGGGGCAGTACTTC
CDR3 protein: CASSQVRDRGQYF

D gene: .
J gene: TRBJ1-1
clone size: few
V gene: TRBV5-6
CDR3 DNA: TGTGCCAGCAGCTTGAAGTGGGGTGACGGGGGGCGCGACACTGAAGCTTTCTTT
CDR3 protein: CASSLKWGDGGRDTEAFF

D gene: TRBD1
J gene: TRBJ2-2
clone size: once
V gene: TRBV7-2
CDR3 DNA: TGTGCCAGCAGCTCACAGGGGGCCGCGAACACCGGGGAGCTGTTTTTT
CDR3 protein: CASSSQGAANTGELFF

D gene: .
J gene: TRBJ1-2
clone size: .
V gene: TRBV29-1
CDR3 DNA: TGCAGCGTTGGACAGACTAACTATGGCTACACCTTC
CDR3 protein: CSVGQTNYGYTF

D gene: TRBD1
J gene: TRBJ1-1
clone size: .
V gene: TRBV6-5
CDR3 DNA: TGTGCCAGCAGACAGGGGCTTGCCACTGAAGCTTTCTTT
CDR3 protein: CASRQGLATEAFF

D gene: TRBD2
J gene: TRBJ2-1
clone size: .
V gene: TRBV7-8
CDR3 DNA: TGTGCCAGCAGCCTCCGGGCTAGCGGGGGGGCGTACAATGAGCAGTTCTTC
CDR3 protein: CASSLRASGGAYNEQFF

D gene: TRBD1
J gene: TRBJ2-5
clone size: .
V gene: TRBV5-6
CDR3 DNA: TGTGCCAGCAGCTTGGCTTGGACAGGAACAGAAGAGACCCAGTACTTC
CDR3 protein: CASSLAWTGTEETQYF

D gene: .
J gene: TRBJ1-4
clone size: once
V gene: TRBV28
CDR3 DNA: TGTGCCAGCAGCCTTTACAGGACAACTAATGAAAAACTGTTTTTT
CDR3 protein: CASSLYRTTNEKLFF

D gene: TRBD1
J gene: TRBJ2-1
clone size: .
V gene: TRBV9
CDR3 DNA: TGTGCCAGCAGCGCCGCCAGGGACAGGGATAGGGATGAGCAGTTCTTC
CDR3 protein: CASSAARDRDRDEQFF

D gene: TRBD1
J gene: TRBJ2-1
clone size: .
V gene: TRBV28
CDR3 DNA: TGTGCCAGCAGGCACCGGGACAGGGGTCTCAATGAGCAGTTCTTC
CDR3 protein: CASRHRDRGLNEQFF

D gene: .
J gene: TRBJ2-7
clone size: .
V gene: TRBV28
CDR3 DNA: TGTGCCACCAGGATCCTACGGGGGGCGAGTCCCTACGAGCAGTACTTC
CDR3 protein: CATRILRGASPYEQYF

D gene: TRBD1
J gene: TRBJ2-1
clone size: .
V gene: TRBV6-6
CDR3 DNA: TGTGCCAGCAGTTACTCGGGACAGGGGGCGAATGAGCAGTTCTTC
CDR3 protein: CASSYSGQGANEQFF

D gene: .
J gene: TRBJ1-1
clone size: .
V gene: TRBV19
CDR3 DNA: TGTGCCAGTAGTCAGGGAACTTATCCTGACACTGAAGCTTTCTTT
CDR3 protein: CASSQGTYPDTEAFF

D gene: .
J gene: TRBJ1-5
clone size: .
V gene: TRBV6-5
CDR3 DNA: TGTGCCAGCAGGGACAGCCAAGGAAGCAATCAGCCCCAGCATTTT
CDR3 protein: CASRDSQGSNQPQHF

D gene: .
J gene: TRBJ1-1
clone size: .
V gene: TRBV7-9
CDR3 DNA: TGTGCCAGCAGCTTAGAGGGGGGGGGACGGGGGCTGAACACTGAAGCTTTCTTT
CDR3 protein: CASSLEGGGRGLNTEAFF

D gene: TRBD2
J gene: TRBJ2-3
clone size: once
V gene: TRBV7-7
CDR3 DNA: TGTGCCAGCGGACTAGCAGGCACAGATACGCAGTATTTT
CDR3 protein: CASGLAGTDTQYF